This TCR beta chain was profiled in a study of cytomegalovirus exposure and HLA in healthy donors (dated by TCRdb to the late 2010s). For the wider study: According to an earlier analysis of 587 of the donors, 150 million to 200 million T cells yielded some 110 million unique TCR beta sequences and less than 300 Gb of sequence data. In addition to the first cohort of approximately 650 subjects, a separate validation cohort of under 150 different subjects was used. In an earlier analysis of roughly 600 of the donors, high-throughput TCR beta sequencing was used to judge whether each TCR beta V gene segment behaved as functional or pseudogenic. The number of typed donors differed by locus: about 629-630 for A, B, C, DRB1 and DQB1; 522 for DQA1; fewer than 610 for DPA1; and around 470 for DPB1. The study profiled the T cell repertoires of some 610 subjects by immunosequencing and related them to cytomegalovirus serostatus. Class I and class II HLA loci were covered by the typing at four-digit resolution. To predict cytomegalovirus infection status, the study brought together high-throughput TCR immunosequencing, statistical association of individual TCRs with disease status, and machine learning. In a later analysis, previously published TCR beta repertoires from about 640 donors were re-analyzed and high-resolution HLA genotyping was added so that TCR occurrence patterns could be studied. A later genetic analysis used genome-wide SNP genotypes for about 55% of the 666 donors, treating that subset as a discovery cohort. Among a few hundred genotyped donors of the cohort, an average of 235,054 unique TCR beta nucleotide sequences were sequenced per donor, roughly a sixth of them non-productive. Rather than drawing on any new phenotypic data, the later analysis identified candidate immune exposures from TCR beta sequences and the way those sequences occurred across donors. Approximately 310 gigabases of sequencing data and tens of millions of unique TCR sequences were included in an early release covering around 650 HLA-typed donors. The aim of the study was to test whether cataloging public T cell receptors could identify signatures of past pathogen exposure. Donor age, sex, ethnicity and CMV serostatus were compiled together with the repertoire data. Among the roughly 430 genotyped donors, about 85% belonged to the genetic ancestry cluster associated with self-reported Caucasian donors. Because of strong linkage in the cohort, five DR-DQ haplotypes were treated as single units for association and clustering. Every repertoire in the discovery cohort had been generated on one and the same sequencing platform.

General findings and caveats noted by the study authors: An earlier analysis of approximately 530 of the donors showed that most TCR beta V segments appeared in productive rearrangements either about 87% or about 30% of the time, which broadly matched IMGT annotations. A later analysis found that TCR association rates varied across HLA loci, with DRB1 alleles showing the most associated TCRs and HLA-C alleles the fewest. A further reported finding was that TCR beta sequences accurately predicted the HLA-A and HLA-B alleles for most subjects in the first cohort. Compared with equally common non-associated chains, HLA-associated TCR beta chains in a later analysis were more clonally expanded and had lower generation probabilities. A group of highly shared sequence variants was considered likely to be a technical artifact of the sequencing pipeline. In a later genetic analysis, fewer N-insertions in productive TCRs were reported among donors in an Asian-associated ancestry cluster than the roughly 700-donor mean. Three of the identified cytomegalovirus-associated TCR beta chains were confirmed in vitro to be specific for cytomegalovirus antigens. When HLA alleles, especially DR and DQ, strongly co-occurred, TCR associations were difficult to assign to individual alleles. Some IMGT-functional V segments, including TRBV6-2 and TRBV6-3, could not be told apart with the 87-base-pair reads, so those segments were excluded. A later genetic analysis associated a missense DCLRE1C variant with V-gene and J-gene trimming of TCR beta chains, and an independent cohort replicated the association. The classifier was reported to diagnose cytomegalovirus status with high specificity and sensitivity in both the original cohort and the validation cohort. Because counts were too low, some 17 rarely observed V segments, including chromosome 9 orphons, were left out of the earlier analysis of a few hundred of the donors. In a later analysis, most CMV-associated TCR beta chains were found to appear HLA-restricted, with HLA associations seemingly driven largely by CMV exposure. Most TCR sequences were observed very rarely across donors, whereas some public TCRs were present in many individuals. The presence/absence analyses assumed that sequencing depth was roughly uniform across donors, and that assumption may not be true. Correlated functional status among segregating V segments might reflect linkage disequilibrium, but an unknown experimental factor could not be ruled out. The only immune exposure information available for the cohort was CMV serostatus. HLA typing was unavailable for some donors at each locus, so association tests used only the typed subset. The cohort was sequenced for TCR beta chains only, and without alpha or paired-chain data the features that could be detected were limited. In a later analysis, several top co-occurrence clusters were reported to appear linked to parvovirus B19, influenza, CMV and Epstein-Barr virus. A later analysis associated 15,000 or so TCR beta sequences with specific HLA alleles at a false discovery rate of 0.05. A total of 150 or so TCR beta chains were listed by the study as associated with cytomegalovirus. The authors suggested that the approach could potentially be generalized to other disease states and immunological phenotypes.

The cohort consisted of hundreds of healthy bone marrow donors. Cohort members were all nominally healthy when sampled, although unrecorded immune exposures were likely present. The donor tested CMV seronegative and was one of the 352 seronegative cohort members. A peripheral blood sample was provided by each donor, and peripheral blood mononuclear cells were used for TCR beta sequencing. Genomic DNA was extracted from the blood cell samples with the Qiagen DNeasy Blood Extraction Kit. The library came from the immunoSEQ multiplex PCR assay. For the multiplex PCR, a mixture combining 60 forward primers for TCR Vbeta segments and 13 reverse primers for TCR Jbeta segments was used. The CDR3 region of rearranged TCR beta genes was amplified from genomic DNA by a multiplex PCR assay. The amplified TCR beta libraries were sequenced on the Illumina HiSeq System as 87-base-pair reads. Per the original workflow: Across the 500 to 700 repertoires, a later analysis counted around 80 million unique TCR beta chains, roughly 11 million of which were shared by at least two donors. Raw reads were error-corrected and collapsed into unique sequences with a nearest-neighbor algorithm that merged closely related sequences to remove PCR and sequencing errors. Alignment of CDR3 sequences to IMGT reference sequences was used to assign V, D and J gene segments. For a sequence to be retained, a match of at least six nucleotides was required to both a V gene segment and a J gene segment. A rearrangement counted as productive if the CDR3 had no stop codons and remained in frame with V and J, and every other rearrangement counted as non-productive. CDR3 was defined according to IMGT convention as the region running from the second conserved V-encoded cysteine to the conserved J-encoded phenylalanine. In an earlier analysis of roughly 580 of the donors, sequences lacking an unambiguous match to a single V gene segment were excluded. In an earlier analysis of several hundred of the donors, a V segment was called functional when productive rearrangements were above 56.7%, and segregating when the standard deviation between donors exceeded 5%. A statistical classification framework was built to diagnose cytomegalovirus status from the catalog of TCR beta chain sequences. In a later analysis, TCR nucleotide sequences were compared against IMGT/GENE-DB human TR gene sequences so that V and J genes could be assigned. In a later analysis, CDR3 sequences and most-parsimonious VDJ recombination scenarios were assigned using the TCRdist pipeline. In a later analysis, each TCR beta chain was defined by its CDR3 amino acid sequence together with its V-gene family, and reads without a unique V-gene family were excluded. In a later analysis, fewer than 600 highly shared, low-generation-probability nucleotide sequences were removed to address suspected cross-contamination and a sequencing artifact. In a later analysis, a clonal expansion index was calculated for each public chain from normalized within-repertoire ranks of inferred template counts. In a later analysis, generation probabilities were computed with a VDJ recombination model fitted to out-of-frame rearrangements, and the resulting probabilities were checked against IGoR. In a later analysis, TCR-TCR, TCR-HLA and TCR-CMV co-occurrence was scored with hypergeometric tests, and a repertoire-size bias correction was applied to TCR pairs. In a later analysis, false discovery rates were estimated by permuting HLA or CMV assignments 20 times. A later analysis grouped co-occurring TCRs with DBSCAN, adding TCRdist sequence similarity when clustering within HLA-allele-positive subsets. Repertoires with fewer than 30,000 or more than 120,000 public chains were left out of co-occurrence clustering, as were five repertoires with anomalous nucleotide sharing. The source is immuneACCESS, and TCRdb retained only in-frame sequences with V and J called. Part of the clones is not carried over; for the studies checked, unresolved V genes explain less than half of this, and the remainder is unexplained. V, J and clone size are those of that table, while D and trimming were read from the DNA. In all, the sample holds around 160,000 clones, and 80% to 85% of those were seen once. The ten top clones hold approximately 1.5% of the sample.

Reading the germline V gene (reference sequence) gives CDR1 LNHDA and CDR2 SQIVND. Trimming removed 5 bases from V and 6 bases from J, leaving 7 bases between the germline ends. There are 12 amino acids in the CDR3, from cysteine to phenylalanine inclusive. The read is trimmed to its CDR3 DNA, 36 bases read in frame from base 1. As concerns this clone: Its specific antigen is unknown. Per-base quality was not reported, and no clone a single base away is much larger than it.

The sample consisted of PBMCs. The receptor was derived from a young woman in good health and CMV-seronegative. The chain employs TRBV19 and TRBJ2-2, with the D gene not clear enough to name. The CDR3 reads CASSFSAGELFF. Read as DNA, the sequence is TGTGCCAGTAGTTTCTCGGCCGGGGAGCTGTTTTTT.